This T cell receptor (beta chain) was retrieved from a study of technical replicates of blood from several donors. Clones were read by immunoSEQ multiplex PCR, and TCRdb kept only the in-frame ones, dropping some. The sample includes over 70,000 clones, roughly nine tenths of them seen just once. This CDR3 is 16 amino acids long. CDR1 SEHNR and CDR2 FQNEAQ come from the germline V gene (reference sequence). Trimming cost V 5 bases and J 0 bases, with 14 bases left between them. The specimen sequenced was PBMCs. The sequence was obtained from a human donor in good health. Some clones in this sample may be carry-over from other donors' samples. V is TRBV7-9 and J is TRBJ1-3; no reliable D call. The CDR3 bases are TGTGCCAGCAGCATGTCCACAGCAGTCTCTGGAAACACCATATATTTT. Amino acids: CASSMSTAVSGNTIYF.